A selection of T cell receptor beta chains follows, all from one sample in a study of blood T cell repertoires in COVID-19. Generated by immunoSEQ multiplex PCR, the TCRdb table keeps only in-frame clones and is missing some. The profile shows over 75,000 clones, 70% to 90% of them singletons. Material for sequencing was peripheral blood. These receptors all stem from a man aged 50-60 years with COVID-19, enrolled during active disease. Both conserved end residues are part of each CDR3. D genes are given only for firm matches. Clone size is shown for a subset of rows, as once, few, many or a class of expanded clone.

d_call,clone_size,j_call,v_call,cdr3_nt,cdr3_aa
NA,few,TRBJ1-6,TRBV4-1,TGCGCCAGCAGCCAAGAGGAAGGGAGGCTATATAATTCACCCCTCCACTTT,CASSQEEGRLYNSPLHF
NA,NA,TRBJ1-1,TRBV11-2,TGTGCCAGCAGCCCCCGCTCCCCAGGGAAAGGTACCACTGAAGCTTTCTTT,CASSPRSPGKGTTEAFF
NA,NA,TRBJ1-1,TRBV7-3,TGTGCCAGCAGCTTAACCGGCGACATTATGAACACTGAAGCTTTCTTT,CASSLTGDIMNTEAFF
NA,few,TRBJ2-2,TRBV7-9,TGTGCCAGCACCGCGGTGGAGGGGAGTCTCACCGGGGAGCTGTTTTTT,CASTAVEGSLTGELFF
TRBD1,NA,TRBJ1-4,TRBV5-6,TGTGCCAGCAGCTTCGGGACAGGGAAGGAAAAACTGTTTTTT,CASSFGTGKEKLFF
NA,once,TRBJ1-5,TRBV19,TGTGCCAGTAGTATTTTAGATCTCGCTGGTCAGCCCCAGCATTTT,CASSILDLAGQPQHF
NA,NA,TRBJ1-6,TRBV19,TGTGCCAGTAGTATCAGGACAGATTCACCCCTCCACTTT,CASSIRTDSPLHF
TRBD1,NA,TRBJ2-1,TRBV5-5,TGTGCCAGCAGCTTGTTCACAGGGGTATACAATGAGCAGTTCTTC,CASSLFTGVYNEQFF
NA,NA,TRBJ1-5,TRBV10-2,TGCGCCAGCAGTCAGGGTTCTGGTCAGCCCCAGCATTTT,CASSQGSGQPQHF
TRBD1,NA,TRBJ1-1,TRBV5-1,TGCGCCAGCAGCTTGGGAGGGACAGGGGAACCTGAAGCTTTCTTT,CASSLGGTGEPEAFF
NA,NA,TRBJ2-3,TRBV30,TGTGCCTGGAACAGGGTGAGCGCAGATACGCAGTATTTT,CAWNRVSADTQYF
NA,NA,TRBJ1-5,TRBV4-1,TGCGCCAGCAGCCAGGATATCCAAGGGAGGTCGAGCAATCAGCCCCAGCATTTT,CASSQDIQGRSSNQPQHF
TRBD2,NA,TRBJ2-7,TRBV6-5,TGTGCCACCTCGGGGGGGGTGGCCTACGAGCAGTACTTC,CATSGGVAYEQYF
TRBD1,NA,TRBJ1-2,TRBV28,TGTGCCACCGGACAGGGGCCCTATGGCTACACCTTC,CATGQGPYGYTF
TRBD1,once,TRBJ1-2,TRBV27,TGTGCCAGCAGTCGGGACAGTACGTGGGGCTACACCTTC,CASSRDSTWGYTF
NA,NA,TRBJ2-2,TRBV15,TGTGCCACCAGCAGAAACGACAGCCCTGGGTCCGGGGAGCTGTTTTTT,CATSRNDSPGSGELFF
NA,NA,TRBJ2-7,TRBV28,TGTGCCAGCAGTTTAAGGACAAATAGGGTACCCGAGCAGTACTTC,CASSLRTNRVPEQYF
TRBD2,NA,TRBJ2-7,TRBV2,TGTGCCAGCAGTGATACCGGGACTAGCGTTTACGAGCAGTACTTC,CASSDTGTSVYEQYF
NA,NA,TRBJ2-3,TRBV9,TGTGCCAGCAGCGTAGGGGTAAGCGGGGATACGCAGTATTTT,CASSVGVSGDTQYF
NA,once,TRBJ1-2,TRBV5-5,TGTGCCAGCAGCGGCGGGCCTGCTAACTATGGCTACACCTTC,CASSGGPANYGYTF
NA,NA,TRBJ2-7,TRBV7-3,TGTGCCAGCAGCTTAAGCGGGGGGACAGGGCGGGAGCAGTACTTC,CASSLSGGTGREQYF
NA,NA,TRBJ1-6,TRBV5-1,TGCGCCAGCAGCTTCGAAGGACCTGGGAGGTCTAATTCACCCCTCCACTTT,CASSFEGPGRSNSPLHF
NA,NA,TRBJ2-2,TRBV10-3,TGTGCCATCAGTGAGTCGAAACAGGGAGGGTCCGGGGAGCTGTTTTTT,CAISESKQGGSGELFF
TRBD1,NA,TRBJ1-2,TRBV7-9,TGTGCCAGCAGCGCGACAGGGGACTATGGCTACACCTTC,CASSATGDYGYTF
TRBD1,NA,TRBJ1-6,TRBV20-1,TGCAGTGCTAGTCCAGGGGGCGCCTATAATTCACCCCTCCACTTT,CSASPGGAYNSPLHF
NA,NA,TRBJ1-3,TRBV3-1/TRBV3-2,TGTGCCAGCAGCTTGCCAGGGGCAGGAAACACCATATATTTT,CASSLPGAGNTIYF
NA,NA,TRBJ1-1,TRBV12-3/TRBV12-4,TGTGCCAGCAGTTTACAGGGGAACACTGAAGCTTTCTTT,CASSLQGNTEAFF
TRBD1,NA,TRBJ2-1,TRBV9,TGTGCCAGCAGGGGTCCCGGGACAGCACACAATGAGCAGTTCTTC,CASRGPGTAHNEQFF
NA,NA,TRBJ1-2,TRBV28,TGTGCCAGCAACAAGCCGGGGCAGGGGAACTATGGCTACACCTTC,CASNKPGQGNYGYTF
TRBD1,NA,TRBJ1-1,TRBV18,TGTGCCAGCTCAACAGGGGAGAGTTCCACTGAAGCTTTCTTT,CASSTGESSTEAFF
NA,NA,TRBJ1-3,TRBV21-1,TGTGCCAGCAGCAAACGGGACAGAAGAAACTCTGGAAACACCATATATTTT,CASSKRDRRNSGNTIYF
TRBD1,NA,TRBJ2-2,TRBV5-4,TGTGCCAGCAGCCCATCAGGGGGCACCGGGGAGCTGTTTTTT,CASSPSGGTGELFF
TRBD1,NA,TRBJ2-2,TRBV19,TGTGCCAGCCGACCGACAGGGGGCACCGGGGAGCTGTTTTTT,CASRPTGGTGELFF
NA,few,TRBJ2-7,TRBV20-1,TGCAGTGCTAGACTTACCTACGAGCAGTACTTC,CSARLTYEQYF
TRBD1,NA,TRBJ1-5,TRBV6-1,TGTGCCAGCAGCCCGGGACAGGGTTATCAGCCCCAGCATTTT,CASSPGQGYQPQHF
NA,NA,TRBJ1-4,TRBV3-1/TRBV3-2,TGTGCCAGCACCGGTTTTAAAACAACTAATGAAAAACTGTTTTTT,CASTGFKTTNEKLFF
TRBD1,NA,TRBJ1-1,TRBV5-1,TGCGCCAGCCACAGGGGGAAGAACACTGAAGCTTTCTTT,CASHRGKNTEAFF
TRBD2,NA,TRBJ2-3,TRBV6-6,TGTGCCAGCAGTGGGGGACTAGCGGGGGGAGCTACGCAGTATTTT,CASSGGLAGGATQYF
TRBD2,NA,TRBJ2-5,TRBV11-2,TGTGCCAGCAGCTTAGAATATGGAGGACTAGGTTCTCGAGAGACCCAGTACTTC,CASSLEYGGLGSRETQYF
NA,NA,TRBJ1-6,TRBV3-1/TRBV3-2,TGTGCCAGCAGCCAAGGGGGGACAAGCTATAATTCACCCCTCCACTTT,CASSQGGTSYNSPLHF
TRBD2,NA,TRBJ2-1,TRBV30,TGTGCCTGGACGGGTCGGGGGGGAGCGGTAGGTGAGCAGTTCTTC,CAWTGRGGAVGEQFF
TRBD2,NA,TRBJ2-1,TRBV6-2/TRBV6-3,TGTGCCAGCAGTTCCTCGGGACTAGCGGGGTACGATGAGCAGTTCTTC,CASSSSGLAGYDEQFF